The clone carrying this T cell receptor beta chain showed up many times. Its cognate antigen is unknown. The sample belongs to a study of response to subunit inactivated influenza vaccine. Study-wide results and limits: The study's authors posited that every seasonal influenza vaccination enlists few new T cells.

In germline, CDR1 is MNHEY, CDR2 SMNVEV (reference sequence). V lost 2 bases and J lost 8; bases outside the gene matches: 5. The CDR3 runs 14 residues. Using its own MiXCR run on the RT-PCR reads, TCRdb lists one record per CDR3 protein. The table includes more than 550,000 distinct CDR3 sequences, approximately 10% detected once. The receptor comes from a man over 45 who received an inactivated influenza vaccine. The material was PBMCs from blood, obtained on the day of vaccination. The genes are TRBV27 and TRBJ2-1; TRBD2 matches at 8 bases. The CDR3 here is CASSLGLAGHEQFF. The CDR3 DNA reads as TGTGCCAGCAGTTTAGGTCTAGCGGGCCATGAGCAGTTCTTC.